The source of this T cell receptor (beta chain) is a study of read filtering for tumor transcriptome and immune sequencing. V was pared by 4 bases and J by 4 bases, with 9 bases of the junction left unmatched. Per germline, CDR1 DFQATT and CDR2 SNEGSKA (reference sequence). The CDR3 runs to 14 residues. This library used approximately 370 ng RNA and molecular barcoded adaptors spanning alpha/delta and beta/gamma chains. TCRdb analysed the reads with MiXCR anew, one entry per CDR3 protein. The sample has around 25,000 distinct CDR3 sequences; approximately 22% are singletons. This clonotype was counted many times.

The V gene is TRBV20-1, the J gene TRBJ2-7; 8 bases fit TRBD1. The sequencing input was a population of CD138-negative cells sorted from bone marrow. The sequence was obtained from a donor aged 40 or over with multiple myeloma. The CDR3 sequence is CSAIHRDRLYEQYF. In DNA form, the CDR3 reads TGCAGTGCTATTCACCGGGACAGGTTGTACGAGCAGTACTTC.